This T cell receptor beta chain comes out of a study of beta chain features in type 1 diabetes. General study results and limits: Type 1 diabetes patients showed a moderate but significant shortening of TCRB CDR3s in all four CD4+ subsets.

The V gene lost 6 bases and the J gene lost 4 bases, with 16 bases spanning the gap. In germline, CDR1 is MNHEY, CDR2 SVGAGI. The CDR3 is made up of 15 amino acids. Worth noting for this clone: The antigen is undetermined.

Of the isolated RNA, all was reverse transcribed, and so the sequenced material was expressed TCRB transcripts. Method: immunoSEQ multiplex PCR; TCRdb's copy keeps in-frame clones and lacks some. The repertoire includes some 130,000 clones, about 10% of them detected once, and around 0.75% sits in the top ten. Sample: central memory CD4+ T cells from blood. This TCR was sampled from a young man with type 1 diabetes. This sequence joins TRBV6-5 and TRBJ2-1, with a weak D call TRBD1 (5 bases). CDR3 sequence (DNA): TGTGCCAGCAGAGAATCAGGGTGGTCTTACAATGAGCAGTTCTTC. Protein product: CASRESGWSYNEQFF.